This T cell receptor (beta chain) was sequenced in a study of control samples from healthy donors and cancer patients. CDR3 length equals 15 residues. V lost 7 bases, J lost 8 bases, and 18 bases lay in between. Germline values: CDR1 MDHEN, CDR2 SYDVKM. The repertoire was sequenced with immunoSEQ multiplex PCR; TCRdb's copy has only in-frame clones and lacks some. The data contain around 180,000 clones, about 91% of them singletons. This clone was picked up a small number of times. The chain carries TRBV28 and TRBJ1-6; D possibly corresponds to TRBD1 (6 bases). The sample consisted of blood. The source of this sequence is a woman in her twenties or thirties in good health. This CDR3 reads CASTSADRFDSPLHF. CDR3 bases: TGTGCCAGCACCTCTGCCGACAGGTTTGATTCACCCCTCCACTTT. Full variable domain (outside the CDR3, taken from reference TRBV28 and TRBJ1-6): DVKVTQSSRYLVKRTGEKVFLECVQDMDHENMFWYRQDPGLGLRLIYFSYDVKMKEKGDIPEGYSVSREKKERFSLILESASTNQTSMYLCASTSADRFDSPLHFGNGTRLTVT.